The clone carrying this T cell receptor (beta chain) showed up just a few times. Its antigen remains unknown. The data derive from a study of Graves' ophthalmopathy and Graves' hyperthyroidism. Overall study: Peripheral blood sampling preceded any treatment and occurred at initial diagnosis.

The authors amplified TCR beta CDR3 regions from RNA transcripts. Second-round multiplex PCR came after first-round RT-PCR with HTBI primers. TCRdb analysed the multiplex PCR reads with MiXCR anew, one entry per CDR3 protein. The sample contains 200,000 to 300,000 distinct CDR3 sequences, about 46% of which appear only once. Moderate-to-severe activity, CAS at least 3, NOSPECS at least 4 and duration under 3 months characterized donors with ophthalmopathy. Physicians reached a diagnosis by relying on clinical symptoms, serum thyroxine, TRAb, thyroid ultrasound and orbital computed tomography. Trimming cost V 5 bases and J 4 bases, with 12 bases left between them. In germline, CDR1 is SGHTA, CDR2 FQGNSA. This CDR3 is built from 15 residues. Study-wide results and caveats: In blood, most expanded thyroid clonotypes above 0.001 frequency were also detected.

The TCR comes from an adult man with Graves' ophthalmopathy. The sample comprised peripheral blood. This chain links TRBV7-2 with TRBJ2-6; tentatively, D is TRBD1 (6 bases). DNA for the CDR3: TGTGCCAGCAGCAATTGGGACACCGGGGCCAACGTCCTGACTTTC. Amino acids: CASSNWDTGANVLTF.